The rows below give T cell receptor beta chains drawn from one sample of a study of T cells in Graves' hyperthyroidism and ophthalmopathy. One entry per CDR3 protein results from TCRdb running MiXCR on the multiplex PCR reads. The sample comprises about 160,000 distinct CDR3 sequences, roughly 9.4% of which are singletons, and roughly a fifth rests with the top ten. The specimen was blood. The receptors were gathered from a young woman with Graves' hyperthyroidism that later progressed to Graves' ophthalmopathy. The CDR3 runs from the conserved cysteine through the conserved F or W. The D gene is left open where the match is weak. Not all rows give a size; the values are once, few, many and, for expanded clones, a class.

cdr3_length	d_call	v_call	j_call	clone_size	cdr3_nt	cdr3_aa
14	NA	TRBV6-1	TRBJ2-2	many	TGTGCCAGCCAGAGATACGCGAACACCGGGGAGCTGTTTTTT	CASQRYANTGELFF
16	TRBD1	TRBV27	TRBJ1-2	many	TGTGCCAGCAGTTCACTTCGGACAGGGCGTTACTATGGCTACACCTTC	CASSSLRTGRYYGYTF
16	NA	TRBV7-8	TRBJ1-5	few	TGTGCCAGCAGCTTAGCGGTGGCAGGGGTCAATCAGCCCCAGCATTTT	CASSLAVAGVNQPQHF
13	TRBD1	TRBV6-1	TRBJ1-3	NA	TGTGCCAGCATCGACAGGGCTGGAAACACCATATATTTT	CASIDRAGNTIYF
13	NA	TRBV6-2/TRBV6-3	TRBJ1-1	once	TGTGCCAGCAGACAGGAGACTTACACTGAAGCTTCCTTT	CASRQETYTEASF
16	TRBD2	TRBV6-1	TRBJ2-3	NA	TGTGCCAGCAAACCCCGGGGCCTAGCGGGGGGGGATACGCAGTATTTT	CASKPRGLAGGDTQYF
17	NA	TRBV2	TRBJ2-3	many	TGTGCCAGCAGCGCCGATTCAGGCCTTTGGGGCACAGATACGCAGTATTTT	CASSADSGLWGTDTQYF
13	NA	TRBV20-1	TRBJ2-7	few	TGCAGTGCTTACCGGGACGCCACCTACGAGCAGTACTTC	CSAYRDATYEQYF
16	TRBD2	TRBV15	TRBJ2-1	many	TGTGCCACCAGCGGAGAAACTAGCGCCTCCTACAATGAGCAGTTCTTC	CATSGETSASYNEQFF
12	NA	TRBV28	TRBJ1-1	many	TGTGCCAGCAGTCCTGGGACCACTGAAGCTTTCTTT	CASSPGTTEAFF
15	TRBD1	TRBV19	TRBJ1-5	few	TGTGCCAGTACCCCGACAGGGACAAGCAATCAGCCCCAGCATTTT	CASTPTGTSNQPQHF
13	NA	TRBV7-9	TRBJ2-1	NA	TGTGCCACCAGAACAGGGCAAAGCAATGAGCAGTTCTTC	CATRTGQSNEQFF
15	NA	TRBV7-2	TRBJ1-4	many	TGTGCCAGCAGCGCACAGGGCAGGGAAAATGAAAAACTGTTTTTT	CASSAQGRENEKLFF
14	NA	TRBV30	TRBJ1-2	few	TGTGCCTGCGTAACCGGTCGTCTGACCTATGGCTACACCTTC	CACVTGRLTYGYTF
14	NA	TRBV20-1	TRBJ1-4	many	TGCAGTGCTAGAGATTCCTCGGGGAATGAAAAACTGTTTTTT	CSARDSSGNEKLFF
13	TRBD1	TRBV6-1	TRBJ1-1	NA	TGTGCCAGCCAGGGACAGGGGAGAATTGAAGCTTTCTTT	CASQGQGRIEAFF
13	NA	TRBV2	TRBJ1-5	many	TGTGCCAGCTGTATGGGGCTGGATCAGCCCCAGCATTTT	CASCMGLDQPQHF
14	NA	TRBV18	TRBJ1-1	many	TGTGCCAGCTCACCATTTGACTCCAGGCGCGAAGCTTTCTTT	CASSPFDSRREAFF
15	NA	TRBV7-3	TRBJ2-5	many	TGTGCCAGCAGCCGCACAGGGTCACCTGGGGAGACCCAGTACTTC	CASSRTGSPGETQYF
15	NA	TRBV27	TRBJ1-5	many	TGTGCCAGCAGTTTATCCGGGACATCTAATCAGCCCCAGCATTTT	CASSLSGTSNQPQHF
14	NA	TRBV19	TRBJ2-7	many	TGTGCCAGTAGTATCTCGGGGGCGGTCTACGAGCAGTACTTC	CASSISGAVYEQYF
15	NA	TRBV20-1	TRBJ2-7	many	TGCAGTGCTAGAGATCTGCGGGGCAGCTCCTACGAGCAGTACTTC	CSARDLRGSSYEQYF